This TCR beta chain was identified in a study of radiotherapy plus CTLA-4 blockade in lung cancer (dated by TCRdb to 2016 to 2019). For context, the study as a whole: Objective responses occurred in roughly 19% of enrolled patients, and over 30% achieved disease control. The study at large found these results: After treatment with radiotherapy and ipilimumab, TCR clones that originated in tumors expanded in peripheral blood. Early dynamic changes in blood T cell clones, together with increased serum interferon-beta after radiation, were reported as the strongest predictors of response.

The library was obtained by the immunoSEQ multiplex PCR assay. The clones in this table, taken by TCRdb from immuneACCESS, are in-frame only. Not every clone is retained; where verified, under half of the shortfall comes from an unresolved V gene, and the cause of the rest is unknown. The sample contains some 120,000 clones, roughly 80% of them found a single time. About 3.3% of the sample goes to the ten largest clones. According to the germline V gene, CDR1 reads KGHSH and CDR2 reads LQKENI. V gives up 3 bases and J gives up 1 base, and the segment between their germline ends measures 13 bases. The CDR3, from cysteine to phenylalanine, totals 16 residues. Only the CDR3 portion is preserved as DNA: 48 bases, with reading frame beginning at the first base. Points on this clone: Its antigen is still unknown. Base-call qualities are not available, and no considerably larger clone is one nucleotide away.

In this study, focal radiation therapy paired with CTLA-4 blockade (ipilimumab) was tested in patients who had chemo-refractory metastatic non-small-cell lung cancer. The receptor's source is a human donor with non-small cell lung cancer that progressed on radiotherapy plus ipilimumab. Some clones in this sample may be carry-over from other donors' samples. Here the sequenced sample was peripheral blood, taken from a patient treated with radiotherapy plus ipilimumab. Recombination connected TRBV18 to TRBJ1-3; the D gene is perhaps TRBD1, from 5 matching bases. The DNA sequence is as follows: TGTGCCAGCTCACCTGTCTCCGAGGGGTCTGGAAACACCATATATTTT. Its product reads: CASSPVSEGSGNTIYF.